This is a list of T cell receptor beta chains from one sample in a study of shared clonotypes between healthy human individuals. TCRdb keeps only in-frame clones here, not all; method: immunoSEQ multiplex PCR. This table has around 2.1 million clones, approximately 94% appearing once. The specimen was naive CD4+ T cells sorted from blood. These receptors all come from a young man in good health. Each CDR3 is given with its conserved first and last residue. The D gene is left open where the match is weak. Part of the rows lack a size; the others show once, few, many or a class for expanded clones.

cdr3_aa cdr3_nt d_call j_call v_call clone_size
CAWSNRGTGELFF TGTGCCTGGAGCAACAGGGGGACCGGGGAGCTGTTTTTT TRBD1 TRBJ2-2 TRBV30 once
CAWSQQGTGELFF TGTGCCTGGAGTCAACAGGGGACCGGGGAGCTGTTTTTT TRBD1 TRBJ2-2 TRBV30 once
CASSLDRGGTEAFF TGTGCCAGCAGCTTGGACAGGGGAGGCACTGAAGCTTTCTTT TRBD1 TRBJ1-1 TRBV5-6 -
CASSLRVGVNYGYTF TGTGCCAGCAGTTTACGGGTAGGGGTTAACTATGGCTACACCTTC - TRBJ1-2 TRBV27 -
CAISVLAGAMSYEQYF TGTGCCATCAGTGTACTAGCGGGGGCGATGTCCTACGAGCAGTACTTC TRBD2 TRBJ2-7 TRBV10-3 -
CASSNTGSGNTEAFF TGTGCCAGCAGCAACACGGGGTCCGGGAACACTGAAGCTTTCTTT - TRBJ1-1 TRBV25-1 -
CVAAGLGAMAGYTF TGTGTCGCAGCGGGGTTGGGGGCGATGGCTGGCTACACCTTC - TRBJ1-2 TRBV28 few
CASKGQETQYF TGTGCCAGCAAGGGGCAAGAGACCCAGTACTTC - TRBJ2-5 TRBV5-4 -
CASSPVAVGGATEAFF TGTGCCAGCTCACCAGTGGCTGTCGGGGGGGCCACTGAAGCTTTCTTT - TRBJ1-1 TRBV18 -
CALYGASGADTQYF TGTGCCCTGTATGGGGCTAGCGGGGCGGATACGCAGTATTTT TRBD2 TRBJ2-3 TRBV6-5 -
CASSWTSGLGEQYF TGTGCCAGCAGTTGGACTAGCGGCCTTGGCGAGCAGTACTTC TRBD2 TRBJ2-7 TRBV6-5 -
CAISESGASGTDTQYF TGTGCCATCAGTGAGTCGGGGGCTAGCGGCACAGATACGCAGTATTTT - TRBJ2-3 TRBV10-3 -
CASSLAGGSTDTQYF TGCGCCAGCAGCTTGGCGGGAGGGAGCACAGATACGCAGTATTTT TRBD2 TRBJ2-3 TRBV5-1 -
CASSLRQFNEKLFF TGCGCCAGCAGCCTCCGACAATTTAATGAAAAACTGTTTTTT - TRBJ1-4 TRBV4-1 -
CASSDWGFNEKLFF TGTGCCAGCAGTGATTGGGGCTTTAATGAAAAACTGTTTTTT - TRBJ1-4 TRBV2 -
CATCPDSNSNQPQHF TGTGCCACCTGCCCAGACAGTAATAGCAATCAGCCCCAGCATTTT - TRBJ1-5 TRBV7-9 -
CASSLAPSSVAADTQYF TGTGCCAGCAGCTTAGCCCCGAGTTCAGTGGCTGCAGATACGCAGTATTTT - TRBJ2-3 TRBV11-2 -
CASSLPQQGRDRSPLHF TGTGCCAGCAGTTTACCCCAACAGGGTCGGGATCGTTCACCCCTCCACTTT - TRBJ1-6 TRBV28 -
CSVVGGNYGYTF TGCAGCGTTGTTGGAGGAAACTATGGCTACACCTTC - TRBJ1-2 TRBV29-1 once
CASSSSARGRYEQYF TGTGCCAGCAGCTCCTCGGCCCGGGGGAGATACGAGCAGTACTTC - TRBJ2-7 TRBV7-2 -
CAWSGGQGFLGYTF TGTGCCTGGAGTGGGGGACAGGGTTTTCTTGGCTACACCTTC TRBD1 TRBJ1-2 TRBV30 -